The 26 T cell receptor beta chains given below trace back to one sample, sequenced in a study of graft-versus-host responses after intestinal transplantation. Assay used: immunoSEQ multiplex PCR; TCRdb lists only in-frame clones, some missing. This repertoire shows more than 100,000 clones, 90% to 95% found once; its top ten account for about 0.11%. What these receptors recognize is not known. This specimen consisted of unstimulated CD4+ T cells sorted from spleen or lymph node cells, obtained before intestinal transplant. These receptors originate from a human donor who received an intestinal transplant.

The chain links TRBV14 to TRBJ2-1, with TRBD2 as a possible D gene (7 bases). Trimming stripped 8 bases from V and 0 bases from J, with 11 bases between. CDR3 length equals 14 residues. Germline V gene lookup returns CDR1 SGHDN and CDR2 FVKESK. The CDR3 DNA reads as TGTGCCAGCCGGGGGGCTAGCTCCTACAATGAGCAGTTCTTC. Translated: CASRGASSYNEQFF.

The chain uses TRBV30 and TRBJ1-2, with D perhaps TRBD1 (6 bases). The germline V gene has CDR1 GTSNPN and CDR2 SVGIG (reference sequence). This CDR3 has 16 amino acids. V was shortened by 0 bases and J by 4 bases, with 18 bases between the two germline ends. CDR3 coding DNA: TGTGCCTGGAGTGTACCGGGACAAGTTAGCAGCTATGGCTACACCTTC. Amino acids: CAWSVPGQVSSYGYTF. The whole variable domain, filled in from reference TRBV30 and TRBJ1-2, reads SQTIHQWPATLVQPVGSPLSLECTVEGTSNPNLYWYRQAAGRGLQLLFYSVGIGQISSEVPQNLSASRPQDRQFILSSKKLLLSDSGFYLCAWSVPGQVSSYGYTFGSGTRLTVV.

The chain carries TRBV5-1 and TRBJ2-2; the D is unclear. Germline V gene data show CDR1 as SGHRS and CDR2 as YFSETQ. Trimming removed 0 bases from V and 7 bases from J, with 7 bases in between. The CDR3 spans 13 residues. The CDR3 DNA reads TGCGCCAGCAGCTTGGCCGGAGTCGGGGAGCTGTTTTTT. Translated, it gives CASSLAGVGELFF.

This chain links TRBV30 with TRBJ2-5; D not resolved. The V gene's germline CDR1 is GTSNPN and CDR2 SVGIG (reference sequence). CDR3 length: 10 amino acids. Between the trimmed V and J ends, which lost 2 bases and 4 bases, there was a span of 2 bases. This chain's CDR3 is CAWSTETQYF. In DNA form, the CDR3 reads TGTGCCTGGAGTACAGAGACCCAGTACTTC.

The gene calls are TRBV2 and TRBJ1-2; 7 positions agree with TRBD1. The trim removed 1 base at V and 6 bases at J, leaving 8 bases unmatched. CDR3 length: 15 residues. Germline assignment: CDR1 SNHLY and CDR2 FYNNEI. The CDR3 sequence is CASSEERQGKDGYTF. In nucleotides, the CDR3 is TGTGCCAGCAGTGAAGAAAGACAGGGAAAAGATGGCTACACCTTC.

The chain employs TRBV27 and TRBJ2-1, with 9 positions matching TRBD1. V trimming: 3 bases; J trimming: 8 bases; junction bases outside the gene matches: 5. This CDR3 spans 14 amino acids. CDR1 MNHEY and CDR2 SMNVEV come from the germline V gene (reference sequence). The CDR3 sequence: CASSFRQGGHEQFF. CDR3 sequence (DNA): TGTGCCAGCAGTTTCCGACAGGGGGGGCATGAGCAGTTCTTC.

The chain couples TRBV2 to TRBJ2-5, with D perhaps matching TRBD2 (5 bases). Trimming pared 7 bases from V and 1 base from J, leaving 7 bases between. CDR3 length: 12 amino acids. The germline V gene has CDR1 SNHLY and CDR2 FYNNEI. The chain's CDR3 is CASTRGQETQYF. For the CDR3, the DNA is TGTGCCAGCACCCGGGGCCAAGAGACCCAGTACTTC. The full variable domain, in which reference TRBV2 and TRBJ2-5 provide the parts outside the CDR3, is EPEVTQTPSHQVTQMGQEVILRCVPISNHLYFYWYRQILGQKVEFLVSFYNNEISEKSEIFDDQFSVERPDGSNFTLKIRSTKLEDSAMYFCASTRGQETQYFGPGTRLLVL.

V usage is TRBV9 and J usage is TRBJ2-3; D call uncertain. The CDR3 has 15 residues. Trimming left V 4 bases short and J 6 bases short, with 18 bases between. The germline V gene encodes CDR1 SGDLS and CDR2 YYNGEE. CDR3 sequence reads: CASSLRAPISDTQYF. CDR3 in DNA: TGTGCCAGCAGCCTCCGGGCCCCTATATCGGATACGCAGTATTTT. Combining the CDR3 with reference TRBV9 and TRBJ2-3 gives the whole variable domain DSGVTQTPKHLITATGQRVTLRCSPRSGDLSVYWYQQSLDQGLQFLIQYYNGEERAKGNILERFSAQQFPDLHSELNLSSLELGDSALYFCASSLRAPISDTQYFGPGTRLTVL.

The V and J genes are TRBV11-2 and TRBJ1-2, with unresolved D. This CDR3 region has 15 residues. V gave up 5 bases and J gave up 7 bases, with 20 bases separating them. The germline CDR1 and CDR2 sequences are SGHAT and FQNNGV. The CDR3 region has the DNA TGTGCCAGCAGCCAACGCCCGCCGGCCGGGTTTGGCTACACCTTC. Protein: CASSQRPPAGFGYTF.

V is TRBV6-1 and J is TRBJ1-5; 8 nucleotides match TRBD1. Germline V CDR1 and CDR2: MNHNS, SASEGT. The junction had 5 bases not matched to a gene; V was cut back by 6 bases and J by 4 bases. This CDR3 has 14 residues. CDR3 loop: CASSETGANQPQHF. DNA for the CDR3: TGTGCCAGCAGCGAGACAGGGGCAAATCAGCCCCAGCATTTT.

The rearrangement links TRBV2 to TRBJ2-7; TRBD1 agrees at 11 bases. The germline V gene encodes CDR1 SNHLY and CDR2 FYNNEI. There are 14 residues in the CDR3. J was trimmed by 3 bases and V by 5 bases; bases with no gene match: 3. As DNA, the CDR3 is TGTGCCAGCAGTCTCGGGACAGGGGGCTACGAGCAGTACTTC. Residues: CASSLGTGGYEQYF.

V and J are TRBV30 and TRBJ1-4; a weak D match, TRBD1 (6 bases). This CDR3 comprises 14 residues. Trimming removed 4 bases from V and 5 bases from J, with 14 bases in between. Germline values: CDR1 GTSNPN, CDR2 SVGIG (reference sequence). The CDR3: CAWKFGQKNEKLFF. In DNA, the CDR3 is TGTGCCTGGAAATTTGGACAGAAAAATGAAAAACTGTTTTTT.

The chain links TRBV12-2 to TRBJ2-2. TRBV12-2 is a pseudogene. CDR3 size: 15 residues. CDR3 nucleotides: TGTGCAAGTCGCCGTGGGGCCCGCGAACACCGGGGAGCTGTTTTT. This sequence encodes CASRRGAREHRGAVF.

The chain recombines TRBV15 with TRBJ1-2; D is unclear. Germline V gene sequence: CDR1 LNHNV, CDR2 YYDKDF (reference sequence). The V gene lost 5 bases and the J gene lost 1 base, with 2 bases spanning the gap. CDR3 size: 11 residues. CDR3 sequence reads: CATSDNYGYTF. DNA for the CDR3: TGTGCCACCAGCGATAACTATGGCTACACCTTC.

In this sample, this clone turned up a few times. The V and J genes are TRBV19 and TRBJ1-2; the match to TRBD1 covers 7 bases. The CDR3 contains 15 residues. With V trimmed by 4 bases and J by 3 bases, 8 bases remained unmatched. CDR1 is LNHDA and CDR2 is SQIVND in the germline V gene (reference sequence). The CDR3 sequence: CASSTGQQLYYGYTF. The CDR3, as DNA: TGTGCCAGTAGTACGGGACAGCAATTATACTATGGCTACACCTTC.

The chain uses TRBV6-5 and TRBJ1-1; 9 nucleotides match TRBD1. Trimming cost V 2 bases and J 4 bases; bases outside gene matches: 5. This CDR3 has 15 amino acids. Germline assignment: CDR1 MNHEY and CDR2 SVGAGI. The CDR3 region is CASSYPGQGRTEAFF. CDR3 bases: TGTGCCAGCAGTTACCCGGGACAGGGACGCACTGAAGCTTTCTTT.

The chain is built from TRBV5-1 and TRBJ2-2, with TRBD2 identical over 12 bases. This CDR3 contains 16 residues. Germline V gene sequence: CDR1 SGHRS, CDR2 YFSETQ. V shed 4 bases, J shed 1 base, and the junction held 2 bases outside the gene matches. The CDR3 nucleotides are TGCGCCAGCAGCCTGACTAGCGGGGGGAACACCGGGGAGCTGTTTTTT. Protein sequence: CASSLTSGGNTGELFF.

The chain has TRBV27 and TRBJ1-5; 7 nucleotides match TRBD1. Germline CDR1 reads MNHEY; CDR2 reads SMNVEV (reference sequence). The CDR3 runs 14 residues. After removal of 4 bases from V and 1 base from J, the junction contained 1 base not matched to a gene. CDR3 nucleotide sequence: TGTGCCAGCAGTTCCAGGGGGAGCAATCAGCCCCAGCATTTT. Translation: CASSSRGSNQPQHF.

The rearrangement links TRBV19 to TRBJ1-3, with D hard to call. The CDR3 is made up of 14 amino acids. The V and J ends lost 7 bases and 7 bases respectively, with 17 bases between them. Germline V CDR1 and CDR2: LNHDA, SQIVND (reference sequence). CDR3 sequence: CASTPWAGWNTIYF. CDR3 coding DNA: TGTGCCAGTACCCCCTGGGCGGGTTGGAACACCATATATTTT.

This clone was seen just once. The rearrangement joins TRBV6-5 to TRBJ2-7; no reliable D call. Germline CDR1 is MNHEY and CDR2 is SVGAGI. The CDR3 runs 11 residues. V lost 5 bases to trimming and J lost 3 bases, with 5 bases between them. This CDR3 reads CASSPYYEQYF. CDR3 nucleotides: TGTGCCAGCAGTCCATACTACGAGCAGTACTTC.

This rearrangement joins TRBV5-1 to TRBJ1-3; possibly TRBD1 for D (6 bases). This CDR3 comprises 14 residues. The ends were cut back, 0 bases at V and 8 bases at J, with 12 bases in the middle. Per germline, CDR1 SGHRS and CDR2 YFSETQ. The CDR3, as DNA: TGCGCCAGCAGCTTGGGACAGGAATTAGACACCATATATTTT. Amino acid sequence: CASSLGQELDTIYF. Supplemented by reference TRBV5-1 and TRBJ1-3, the full variable domain reads KAGVTQTPRYLIKTRGQQVTLSCSPISGHRSVSWYQQTPGQGLQFLFEYFSETQRNKGNFPGRFSGRQFSNSRSEMNVSTLELGDSALYLCASSLGQELDTIYFGEGSWLTVV.

The gene calls are TRBV6-5 and TRBJ2-7; D is unresolved. The CDR3 sequence is 13 residues long. With 2 bases removed from V and 0 bases from J, the gap between germline ends came to 5 bases. CDR1 is MNHEY, CDR2 SVGAGI, per germline. In nucleotides, the CDR3 is TGTGCCAGCAGTTACCGCTACTCCTACGAGCAGTACTTC. It is translated as CASSYRYSYEQYF.

V and J are TRBV6-6 and TRBJ1-5, with D tentatively TRBD1 (5 bases). The CDR3 runs to 14 residues. V was shortened by 6 bases and J by 3 bases, with 12 bases between the two germline ends. The V gene's germline CDR1 is MNHNY and CDR2 SVGAGI (reference sequence). CDR3 bases: TGTGCCAGCAGCCAGGACACTTACAATCAGCCCCAGCATTTT. This codes for CASSQDTYNQPQHF.

The chain joins TRBV7-9 to TRBJ2-1; D not resolved. Germline V gene sequence: CDR1 SEHNR, CDR2 FQNEAQ (reference sequence). This CDR3 contains 12 residues. V was trimmed by 4 bases and J by 8 bases, leaving 9 bases between them. CDR3 sequence reads: CASSSTLDEQFF. CDR3 DNA sequence: TGTGCCAGCAGCTCCACCCTCGATGAGCAGTTCTTC.

The chain couples TRBV5-1 to TRBJ2-2; D not resolved. Trimming removed 0 bases from V and 9 bases from J, with 3 bases in between. Looked up from germline, CDR1 is SGHRS and CDR2 is YFSETQ. The CDR3 is made up of 11 amino acids. The CDR3 sequence is CASSLDRELFF. CDR3 DNA sequence: TGCGCCAGCAGCTTGGACAGGGAGCTGTTTTTT.

The rearrangement joins TRBV12-5 to TRBJ2-7; D is undetermined. The CDR3 covers 11 residues. The germline V gene encodes CDR1 LGHNT and CDR2 FRNRAP. V was shortened by 6 bases and J by 7 bases, with 10 bases between the two germline ends. The CDR3 loop is CASGLGGEQYF. In DNA, the CDR3 is TGTGCTAGTGGCCTTGGTGGGGAGCAGTACTTC.